A single sample gave rise to the 16 T cell receptor beta chains below, sequenced in a study of cytomegalovirus exposure and HLA in healthy donors. A multiplex PCR was run with 60 Vbeta primers and 13 Jbeta primers. The data were produced by immunoSEQ multiplex PCR, yet TCRdb's version contains in-frame clones alone and is incomplete. The table has 110,000 to 150,000 clones, approximately 80% seen once. Sample: PBMCs. The receptors derive from a male donor in good health and CMV-seronegative.

The chain links TRBV7-2 to TRBJ2-2, with 11 bases fitting TRBD1. The junction had 3 bases not matched to a gene; V was cut back by 1 base and J by 5 bases. The CDR3 extends over 16 amino acids. Germline V lookup: CDR1 SGHTA, CDR2 FQGNSA. Here the CDR3 DNA reads TGTGCCAGCAGCTTAGGGACAGGGGGCAGGACCGGGGAGCTGTTTTTT. It specifies CASSLGTGGRTGELFF. Looking up the rest from reference TRBV7-2 and TRBJ2-2 gives the full variable domain: GAGVSQSPSNKVTEKGKDVELRCDPISGHTALYWYRQSLGQGLEFLIYFQGNSAPDKSGLPSDRFSAERTGGSVSTLTIQRTQQEDSAVYLCASSLGTGGRTGELFFGEGSRLTVL.

The V and J genes are TRBV10-2 and TRBJ1-3; D is uncertain. There are 14 residues in the CDR3. V lost 6 bases to trimming and J lost 2 bases, with 11 bases between them. In germline, CDR1 is WSHSY, CDR2 SAAADI. The CDR3 loop reads CASSVTDAGNTIYF. CDR3 coding DNA: TGCGCCAGCAGCGTTACAGATGCTGGAAACACCATATATTTT.

This clone appeared once. The DNA of the CDR3 is TGTGCCAGCAGCACTGCGTTAGCCCCCGAAGGGGGATACACAGATACGCAGTATTTT. Amino acids: CASSTALAPEGGYTDTQYF. The chain has TRBV27 and TRBJ2-3, with a weak D call TRBD1 (6 bases). The germline gives CDR1 MNHEY, CDR2 SMNVEV (reference sequence). The CDR3 totals 19 residues. V shed 6 bases and J shed 2 bases, with 27 bases lying between them.

This clone showed up just a few times. This chain joins TRBV11-2 and TRBJ1-2; D might be TRBD1 (5 bases). V was pared by 5 bases and J by 7 bases, with 11 bases between. The CDR3 is 12 residues long. The germline gives CDR1 SGHAT, CDR2 FQNNGV. In nucleotides, the CDR3 is TGTGCCAGCAGCCGGGACTCCTCTGGCTACACCTTC. It translates to CASSRDSSGYTF.

A few counts support this clone. The chain combines TRBV19 with TRBJ2-1; a weak D match, TRBD1 (7 bases). Germline V gene lookup returns CDR1 LNHDA and CDR2 SQIVND (reference sequence). V was trimmed by 5 bases and J by 10 bases, leaving 18 bases between them. The CDR3 sequence is 14 residues long. The CDR3 protein is CASSPRPAGGEQFF. In DNA, the CDR3 is TGTGCCAGTAGTCCCCGTCCTGCAGGGGGGGAGCAGTTCTTC.

The V and J genes are TRBV11-2 and TRBJ2-5; no definite D call. Germline CDR1 is SGHAT and CDR2 is FQNNGV. Trimming removed 3 bases from V and 11 bases from J, with 19 bases in between. This CDR3 comprises 14 residues. The CDR3 region has the DNA TGTGCCAGCAGCTTTGGTTCTAGATCGGATGAGCAGTACTTC. It translates to CASSFGSRSDEQYF. Full variable domain (remainder filled in from reference TRBV11-2 and TRBJ2-5): EAGVAQSPRYKIIEKRQSVAFWCNPISGHATLYWYQQILGQGPKLLIQFQNNGVVDDSQLPKDRFSAERLKGVDSTLKIQPAKLEDSAVYLCASSFGSRSDEQYFGPGTRLLVL.

The V gene is TRBV5-4, the J gene TRBJ2-1, with D possibly TRBD1 on 6 matching bases. Germline V CDR1 and CDR2: SGHNT, YYREEE (reference sequence). There are 16 residues in the CDR3. Trimming stripped 7 bases from V and 1 base from J, with 18 bases between. CDR3 residues: CASSVEGEISYNEQFF. CDR3 coding DNA: TGTGCCAGCTCCGTTGAGGGGGAGATTTCCTACAATGAGCAGTTCTTC.

This clone was seen a handful of times. The V gene is TRBV6-6, the J gene TRBJ2-1; D gene unclear. Germline V gives CDR1 MNHNY, CDR2 SVGAGI (reference sequence). The V end was cut by 6 bases, the J end by 8 bases, with 11 bases between. This CDR3 region has 12 residues. CDR3 sequence: CASRPMRDEQFF. CDR3 bases: TGTGCCAGCAGACCGATGCGTGATGAGCAGTTCTTC.

This clone was recorded only once. The rearrangement uses TRBV5-1 and TRBJ2-3, with 15 bases that match TRBD2. V dropped 4 bases and J dropped 2; count of bases not matched to a gene: 8. Germline V gives CDR1 SGHRS, CDR2 YFSETQ. This CDR3 contains 18 residues. The CDR3: CASSAGTSGRNPTDTQYF. The CDR3 DNA reads TGCGCCAGCAGCGCCGGGACTAGCGGGAGGAATCCCACAGATACGCAGTATTTT.

The rearrangement joins TRBV6-5 to TRBJ2-5; possible D gene TRBD1, 6 bases. The CDR3 runs to 14 residues. Germline V gives CDR1 MNHEY, CDR2 SVGAGI. The V gene lost 10 bases and the J gene lost 7 bases, with 22 bases spanning the gap. The CDR3 nucleotides read TGTGCCACCTCCCGGGACATAGGGCGGGCGACCCAGTACTTC. Translated: CATSRDIGRATQYF.

In this sample, this clone turned up once. This chain connects TRBV5-6 to TRBJ2-7; 11 nucleotides line up with TRBD1. This CDR3 region has 15 residues. V was clipped by 5 bases and J by 5 bases; unmatched bases: 9. Per the germline V gene, CDR1 is SGHDT and CDR2 is YYEEEE. The CDR3 loop reads CASRLQWTGGDEQYF. In DNA form, the CDR3 reads TGTGCCAGCAGACTACAGTGGACAGGGGGCGACGAGCAGTACTTC.

This chain links TRBV6-1 with TRBJ1-5, with D unclear. The CDR3 consists of 15 residues. Germline loops: CDR1 MNHNS, CDR2 SASEGT. Deletions cut 6 bases from V and 3 bases from J, with 15 bases between. CDR3 nucleotides: TGTGCCAGCAGGCCTCAGGAGGAGACCAATCAGCCCCAGCATTTT. It is translated as CASRPQEETNQPQHF.

V gene TRBV29-1 combines with J gene TRBJ2-1, with 11 positions matching TRBD2. CDR3 length: 13 amino acids. The ends lost 4 bases at V and 4 bases at J; junction bases unmatched: 0. From germline, CDR1 is SQVTM and CDR2 ANQGSEA. The CDR3 nucleotides are TGCAGCGTTGGGACTAGCGGGTACAATGAGCAGTTCTTC. This translates into CSVGTSGYNEQFF.

The J gene is TRBJ2-5, the V gene TRBV4-1, with 8 bases fitting TRBD2. CDR3 length: 15 residues. The V and J ends lost 4 bases and 5 bases, in that order; junction bases with no gene match: 9. Germline CDR1 reads MGHRA; CDR2 reads YSYEKL. The CDR3 nucleotides read TGCGCCAGCAGCCTCGGAGCGGGGGCCCGGGAGACCCAGTACTTC. It encodes CASSLGAGARETQYF.

This clone was counted once. The chain couples TRBV9 to TRBJ2-5, with a possible D match to TRBD2 (5 bases). The germline V gene has CDR1 SGDLS and CDR2 YYNGEE. CDR3 length equals 14 residues. The ends were cut back, 0 bases at V and 7 bases at J, with 13 bases in the middle. DNA for the CDR3: TGTGCCAGCAGCGTAGCGGAGAGGGTGGGGACCCAGTACTTC. Protein sequence: CASSVAERVGTQYF.

The CDR3 DNA is TGTGCCAGCAGCTTAGATCGGACTTCGGATGAGCAGTTCTTC. This codes for CASSLDRTSDEQFF. The J gene is TRBJ2-1, the V gene TRBV11-2, with a tentative D call TRBD2 (5 bases). CDR1 is SGHAT, CDR2 FQNNGV, per germline. The length of the CDR3 is 14 residues. V was pared by 0 bases and J by 8 bases, with 11 bases between.